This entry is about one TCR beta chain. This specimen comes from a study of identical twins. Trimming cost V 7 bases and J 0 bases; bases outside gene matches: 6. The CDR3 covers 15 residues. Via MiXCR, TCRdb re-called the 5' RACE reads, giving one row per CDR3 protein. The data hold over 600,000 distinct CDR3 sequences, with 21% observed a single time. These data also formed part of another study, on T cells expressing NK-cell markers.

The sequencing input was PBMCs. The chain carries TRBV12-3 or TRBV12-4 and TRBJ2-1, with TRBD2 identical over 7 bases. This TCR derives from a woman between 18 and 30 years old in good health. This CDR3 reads CASMSSGHSYNEQFF. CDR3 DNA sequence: TGTGCCAGCATGTCTAGCGGACACTCCTACAATGAGCAGTTCTTC.